These 7 T cell receptor beta chains came from one sample sequenced in a study of cytomegalovirus exposure and HLA in healthy donors. TCRdb keeps only in-frame clones here, not all; method: immunoSEQ multiplex PCR. The sample shows 150,000 to 200,000 clones, approximately 89% of them seen only once. Specimen: PBMCs. These receptors came from a man between 18 and 29 years old in good health and CMV-seropositive.

CDR3 loop: CASSAREDYGYTF. In DNA, the CDR3 is TGTGCCAGCAGCGCTAGGGAGGACTATGGCTACACCTTC. This chain joins TRBV7-2 and TRBJ1-2; D remains ambiguous. V lost 5 bases to trimming and J lost 3 bases, with 10 bases between them. The length of the CDR3 is 13 residues. Germline assignment: CDR1 SGHTA and CDR2 FQGNSA. Looking up the rest from reference TRBV7-2 and TRBJ1-2 gives the full variable domain: GAGVSQSPSNKVTEKGKDVELRCDPISGHTALYWYRQSLGQGLEFLIYFQGNSAPDKSGLPSDRFSAERTGGSVSTLTIQRTQQEDSAVYLCASSAREDYGYTFGSGTRLTVV.

The CDR3 bases are TGTGCCAGCAGCGCCGGGACAGGCTACGAGCAGTACTTC. It is translated as CASSAGTGYEQYF. The chain recombines TRBV13 with TRBJ2-7; 8 nucleotides line up with TRBD1. The J segment lost 3 bases and the V segment lost 5 bases, leaving 3 bases of the junction unmatched. Germline CDR1 reads PRHDT; CDR2 reads FYEKMQ (reference sequence). This CDR3 contains 13 residues.

CDR3 region: CASSVGLLFTDTQYF. DNA of the CDR3: TGTGCCAGCAGCGTAGGACTCCTTTTCACAGATACGCAGTATTTT. The V call is TRBV9, the J call TRBJ2-3; no reliable D call. This CDR3 spans 15 amino acids. Trimming cost V 0 bases and J 2 bases, with 10 bases left between them. Germline V gene data show CDR1 as SGDLS and CDR2 as YYNGEE. The full variable domain, in which reference TRBV9 and TRBJ2-3 provide the parts outside the CDR3, is DSGVTQTPKHLITATGQRVTLRCSPRSGDLSVYWYQQSLDQGLQFLIQYYNGEERAKGNILERFSAQQFPDLHSELNLSSLELGDSALYFCASSVGLLFTDTQYFGPGTRLTVL.

This chain links TRBV19 with TRBJ1-1; TRBD1 might be the D (5 bases). Trimming removed 2 bases at V and 1 base at J, with 8 bases between. This CDR3 region has 14 residues. CDR1 and CDR2 from the germline V gene are LNHDA and SQIVND (reference sequence). The CDR3: CASSITGKNTEAFF. The CDR3 bases are TGTGCCAGTAGTATAACAGGAAAGAACACTGAAGCTTTCTTT.

The rearrangement joins TRBV7-9 to TRBJ2-4; D is perhaps TRBD1 (5 bases). Trimming removed 5 bases at V and 3 bases at J, with 17 bases between. Germline CDR1 is SEHNR and CDR2 is FQNEAQ (reference sequence). This CDR3 contains 16 residues. This chain's CDR3 is CASSTVGRDSKNIQYF. CDR3 in DNA: TGTGCCAGCAGCACAGTGGGCCGAGACAGCAAAAACATTCAGTACTTC.

The chain combines TRBV9 with TRBJ1-1, with D possibly being TRBD1 (6 bases). V lost 0 bases and J 4 bases, leaving 13 bases between the germline ends. This CDR3 has 15 residues. Looked up from germline, CDR1 is SGDLS and CDR2 is YYNGEE. This chain's CDR3 is CASSVAPARGTEAFF. CDR3 DNA sequence: TGTGCCAGCAGCGTAGCGCCGGCCAGGGGCACTGAAGCTTTCTTT. The full variable domain, completed using reference TRBV9 and TRBJ1-1, is DSGVTQTPKHLITATGQRVTLRCSPRSGDLSVYWYQQSLDQGLQFLIQYYNGEERAKGNILERFSAQQFPDLHSELNLSSLELGDSALYFCASSVAPARGTEAFFGQGTRLTVV.

This clone was observed once. CDR3 bases: TGTGCCAGCAGCTTTCGCGGGGAAGAGACCCAGTACTTC. Translation gives CASSFRGEETQYF. The V gene is TRBV11-2, the J gene TRBJ2-5, with D possibly matching TRBD2 (6 bases). Deletions cut 3 bases from V and 3 bases from J, with 8 bases between. From germline, CDR1 is SGHAT and CDR2 FQNNGV. This CDR3 has 13 amino acids.